This T cell receptor beta chain was captured in a study of blood T cells in healthy people across ages. Looking at the study overall: Template switching recovered approximately one barcoded beta molecule for every two T cells.

Details on this clonotype: Its antigen remains unknown.

Alongside a J-beta primer mix, a sample-barcoded 5' primer served in a second PCR lasting about 7 to 11 cycles. Each cDNA molecule was tagged by a template-switch adaptor that had 12 random nucleotides. From the 5' RACE reads, TCRdb called clonotypes with MiXCR, one entry per CDR3 protein. The data contain over 1,500,000 distinct CDR3 sequences, about 50% of them singletons. Broader study findings: Per-million-T-cell TCR beta diversity fell roughly linearly with age. PBMCs left unsorted prevented a conclusive naive versus antigen-experienced comparison.

The sequencing sample was made of blood. The sequence derives from a woman aged 40 to 55 in good health.

DNA for the CDR3: TGCAGTGCCCCGAACTGGGAGACCCAGTACTTC. It encodes CSAPNWETQYF. The V gene is TRBV20-1, the J gene TRBJ2-5; D remains unclear. This CDR3 has 11 amino acids. Germline V gives CDR1 DFQATT, CDR2 SNEGSKA (reference sequence). V shed 6 bases and J shed 5 bases, with 10 bases lying between them.